The T cell receptor (beta chain) described here comes from a study of blood T cell repertoires in COVID-19. Across the study: Acute and convalescent COVID-19 samples came from the United States, Italy and Spain. T cells, B-cell-depleted T cells, or PBMCs provided the cDNA or gDNA that served as material.

In the study's own analysis: It was from reference gene primer amplification that nucleated cell counts were estimated. Repertoires were generated with immunoSEQ multiplex PCR, while TCRdb's copy carries only in-frame clones and drops some. For V, J and clone size, that table is used; D and trimming come from the DNA. The sample comprises more than 250,000 clones, more than 75% of which are singletons, and 2.1% rests with the top ten. V lost 7 bases and J lost 2, with 17 bases in between. Germline assignment: CDR1 SQVTM and CDR2 ANQGSEA. The CDR3 runs to 14 residues. Sequencing was performed on peripheral blood. The origin of this receptor is a woman in her twenties or thirties who had recovered from COVID-19. The chain joins TRBV29-1 to TRBJ1-1; tentative D call: TRBD1 (6 bases). CDR3 in amino acids: CSAIVDSPNTEAFF. CDR3 nucleotides: TGCAGCGCTATAGTGGACAGCCCAAACACTGAAGCTTTCTTT.